These T cell receptor beta chains were read from a single sample in a study of T-cell memory formation after mild COVID-19. TCRdb analysed the 5' RACE reads with MiXCR anew, one entry per CDR3 protein. This sample has about 340,000 distinct CDR3 sequences, with around 20% found just once. Sequencing was carried out using PBMCs or a T cell subset sorted from them (not recorded which). The receptor source for this set is an adult woman who had mild COVID-19 (a few samples of this study predate the infection). Cell type and time point are not known. The CDR3 runs from the conserved cysteine through the conserved F or W. A D gene is named only where the DNA matches it firmly. Rows give clone size only sometimes, using once, few, many, or a class for an expanded clone.

>.|.|TRBV7-6|TRBJ2-1
TGTGCCAGCAGCCCAACATTTAGGGTTGAGCAGTTCTTC
CASSPTFRVEQFF
>.|.|TRBV4-2|TRBJ2-4
TGTGCCAGCAGCCAGTCGCTCCACAGGGTATCAGGCAAAAACATTCAGTACTTC
CASSQSLHRVSGKNIQYF
>TRBD2|.|TRBV7-9|TRBJ2-2
TGTGCCAGCAGCTCCGTTAGCGGGAGGAGGGGCACCGGGGAGCTGTTTTTT
CASSSVSGRRGTGELFF
>TRBD2|many|TRBV11-2|TRBJ2-7
TGTGCCAGCAGCTTAGGGACTAGCGGGAGGGCCGTCCACGAGCAGTACTTC
CASSLGTSGRAVHEQYF
>TRBD1|once|TRBV7-9|TRBJ2-5
TGTGCCAGCAGCTTAAGGCTACCGGGACAGGGGCAGGAGACCCAGTACTTC
CASSLRLPGQGQETQYF
>.|many|TRBV6-5|TRBJ1-1
TGTGCCAGCAGCGCCGCAGGGAGGACTGAAGCTTTCTTT
CASSAAGRTEAFF
>.|few|TRBV21-1|TRBJ2-4
TGTGCCAGCAGAGAGAATCCGGGCGGCAAAAACATTCAGTACTTC
CASRENPGGKNIQYF
>TRBD2|few|TRBV13|TRBJ2-1
TGTGCCAGCAGCTTAGGGGGACTAGCGGGAGGGCCTGCACCTGAGCAGTTCTTC
CASSLGGLAGGPAPEQFF
>.|few|TRBV12-3/TRBV12-4|TRBJ2-1
TGTGCCAGCAGTTCCCTGGTGGGCGATGAGCAGTTCTTC
CASSSLVGDEQFF
>.|many|TRBV5-1|TRBJ2-7
TGCGCCAGCAGCCGACTTGAAGGGCCGGGAGACGAGCAGTACTTC
CASSRLEGPGDEQYF
>.|.|TRBV27|TRBJ2-3
TGTGCCAGCAGTTTAGGGGACACCAAATATACGCAGTATTTT
CASSLGDTKYTQYF
>TRBD2|many|TRBV20-1|TRBJ2-3
TGCAGTGCTAGCATAGCGGGAGTAGTGAGTACGCAGTATTTT
CSASIAGVVSTQYF
>.|.|TRBV19|TRBJ2-3
TGTGCCAGTAGTGGAGGGTCTGCGCAGTATTTT
CASSGGSAQYF
>TRBD1|.|TRBV24-1|TRBJ2-1
TGTGCCACCCAACGGACAGGGACCATTGAGCAGTTCTTC
CATQRTGTIEQFF
>.|.|TRBV29-1|TRBJ2-7
TGCAGCGTTGACGACGATTCCTACGAGCAGTACTTC
CSVDDDSYEQYF
>TRBD2|.|TRBV20-1|TRBJ2-1
TGCAGTGCTAGAGATGGGACGGGAGGCCCAAATTCGCTCTACAATGAGCAGTTCTTC
CSARDGTGGPNSLYNEQFF
>.|.|TRBV29-1|TRBJ1-1
TGCAGCGGTGGGGGGATGAACACTGAAGCTTTCTTT
CSGGGMNTEAFF
>TRBD2|.|TRBV4-3|TRBJ2-7
TGCGCCAGCAGCCAAGATTGGGAGGGAGGGATAAGTTCGGGCGAGCAGTACTTC
CASSQDWEGGISSGEQYF
>.|few|TRBV7-2|TRBJ1-2
TGTGCCAGCAGCTTACGAGGTGTCGGTGCTAACTATGGCTACACCTTC
CASSLRGVGANYGYTF
>TRBD2|few|TRBV7-2|TRBJ2-3
TGTGCCAGCAGCTTAGCCCCGCTAGCGGGAGCTCCAGATACGCAGTATTTT
CASSLAPLAGAPDTQYF
>TRBD2|few|TRBV9|TRBJ2-3
TGTGCCAGCAGCGTAGACGGGGGGAACACAGATACGCAGTATTTT
CASSVDGGNTDTQYF